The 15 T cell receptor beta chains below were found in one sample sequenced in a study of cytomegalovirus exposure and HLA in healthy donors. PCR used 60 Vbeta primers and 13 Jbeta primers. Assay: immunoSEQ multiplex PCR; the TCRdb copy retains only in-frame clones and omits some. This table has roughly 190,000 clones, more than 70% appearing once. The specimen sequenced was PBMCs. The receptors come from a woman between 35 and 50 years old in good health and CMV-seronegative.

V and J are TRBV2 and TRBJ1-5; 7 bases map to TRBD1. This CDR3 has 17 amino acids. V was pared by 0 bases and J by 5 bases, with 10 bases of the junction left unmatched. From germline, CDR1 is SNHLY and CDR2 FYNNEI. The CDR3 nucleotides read TGTGCCAGCAGTGAAGCGCCCGCCGGGACAGCCTATCAGCCCCAGCATTTT. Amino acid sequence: CASSEAPAGTAYQPQHF.

Here the CDR3 reads CASSFPTGGTAGYTF. In DNA form, the CDR3 reads TGTGCCAGCAGCTTTCCCACGGGGGGTACGGCTGGCTACACCTTC. The J gene is TRBJ1-2, the V gene TRBV7-3; D is perhaps TRBD1 (5 bases). The V and J ends lost 3 bases and 7 bases respectively, with 18 bases between them. The CDR3 is made up of 15 amino acids. Germline loops: CDR1 SGHTA, CDR2 FQGTGA.

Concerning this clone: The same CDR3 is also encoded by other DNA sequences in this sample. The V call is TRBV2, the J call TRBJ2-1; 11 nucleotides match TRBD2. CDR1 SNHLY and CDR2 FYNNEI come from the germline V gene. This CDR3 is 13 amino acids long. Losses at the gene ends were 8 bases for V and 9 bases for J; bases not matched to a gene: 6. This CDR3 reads CASGGLAGGEQFF. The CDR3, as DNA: TGTGCCAGCGGGGGGCTAGCGGGAGGTGAGCAGTTCTTC.

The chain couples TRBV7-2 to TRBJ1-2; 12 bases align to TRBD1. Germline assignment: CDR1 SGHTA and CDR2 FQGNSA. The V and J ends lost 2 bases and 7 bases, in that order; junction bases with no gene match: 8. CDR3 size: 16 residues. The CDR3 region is CASSLLVGTGGSGYTF. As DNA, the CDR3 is TGTGCCAGCAGCTTACTTGTAGGGACAGGGGGCTCTGGCTACACCTTC.

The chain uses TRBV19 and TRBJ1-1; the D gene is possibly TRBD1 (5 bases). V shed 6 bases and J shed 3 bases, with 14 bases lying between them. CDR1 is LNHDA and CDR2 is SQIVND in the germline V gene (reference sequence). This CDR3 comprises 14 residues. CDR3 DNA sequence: TGTGCCAGTAGCAACGACAGATCCTACACTGAAGCTTTCTTT. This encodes CASSNDRSYTEAFF.

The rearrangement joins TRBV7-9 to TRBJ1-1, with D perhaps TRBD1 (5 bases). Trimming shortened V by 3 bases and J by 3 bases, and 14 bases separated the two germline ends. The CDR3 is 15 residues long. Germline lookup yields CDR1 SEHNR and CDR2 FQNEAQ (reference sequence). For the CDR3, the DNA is TGTGCCAGCAGCTTGAGGCAGGGTGAGGACACTGAAGCTTTCTTT. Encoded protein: CASSLRQGEDTEAFF.

The DNA for the CDR3 is TGTGCCAGCTCACCATCCAGCGGGAGAACAGATACGCAGTATTTT. Its translation is CASSPSSGRTDTQYF. The genes are TRBV18 and TRBJ2-3; 8 nucleotides agree with TRBD2. The CDR3 has 15 amino acids. Trimming at V came to 2 bases and at J to 3 bases, leaving 4 bases not matched to a gene. Germline V gene sequence: CDR1 KGHSH, CDR2 LQKENI.

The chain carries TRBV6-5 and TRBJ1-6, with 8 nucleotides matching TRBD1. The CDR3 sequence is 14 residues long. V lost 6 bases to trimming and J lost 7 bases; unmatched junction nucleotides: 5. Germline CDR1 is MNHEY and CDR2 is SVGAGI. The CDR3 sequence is CASSRTGRNSPLHF. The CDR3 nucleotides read TGTGCCAGCAGCCGGACAGGGAGAAATTCACCCCTCCACTTT.

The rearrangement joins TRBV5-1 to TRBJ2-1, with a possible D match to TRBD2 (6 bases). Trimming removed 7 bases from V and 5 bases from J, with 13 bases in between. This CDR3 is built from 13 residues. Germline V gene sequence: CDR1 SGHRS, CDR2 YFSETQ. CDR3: CASLRPGDNEQFF. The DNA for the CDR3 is TGCGCCAGCCTCAGGCCGGGAGACAATGAGCAGTTCTTC.

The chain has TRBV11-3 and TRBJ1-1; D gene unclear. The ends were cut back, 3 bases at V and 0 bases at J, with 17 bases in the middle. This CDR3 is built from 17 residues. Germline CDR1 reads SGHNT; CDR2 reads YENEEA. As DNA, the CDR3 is TGTGCCAGCAGCTTCCGAGGGTCAGTGCGCGTGAACACTGAAGCTTTCTTT. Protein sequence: CASSFRGSVRVNTEAFF.

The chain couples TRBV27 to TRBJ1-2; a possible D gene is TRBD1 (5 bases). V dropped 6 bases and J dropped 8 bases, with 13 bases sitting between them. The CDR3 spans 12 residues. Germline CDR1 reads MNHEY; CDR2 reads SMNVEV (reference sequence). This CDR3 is CASRSPGVGYTF. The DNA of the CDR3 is TGTGCCAGCAGGTCCCCGGGGGTAGGCTACACCTTC.

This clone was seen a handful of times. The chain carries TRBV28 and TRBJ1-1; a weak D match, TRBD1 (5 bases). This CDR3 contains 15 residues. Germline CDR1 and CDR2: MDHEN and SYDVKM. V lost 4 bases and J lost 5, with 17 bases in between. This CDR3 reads CASSSPGGGRTEAFF. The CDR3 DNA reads TGTGCCAGCAGTTCCCCCGGGGGAGGCAGAACTGAAGCTTTCTTT.

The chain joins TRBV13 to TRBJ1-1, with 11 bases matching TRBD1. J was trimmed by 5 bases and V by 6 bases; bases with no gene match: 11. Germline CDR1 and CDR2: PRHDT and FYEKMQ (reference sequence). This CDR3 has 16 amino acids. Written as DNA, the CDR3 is TGTGCCAGCAGTCCCGGGACAGGGGGAGGTGTGACTGAAGCTTTCTTT. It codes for CASSPGTGGGVTEAFF.

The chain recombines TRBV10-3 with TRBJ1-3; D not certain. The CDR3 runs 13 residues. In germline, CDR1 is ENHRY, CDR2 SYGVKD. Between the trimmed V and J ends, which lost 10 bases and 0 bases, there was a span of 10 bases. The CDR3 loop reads CATRLNSGNTIYF. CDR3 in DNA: TGTGCCACCCGACTTAACTCTGGAAACACCATATATTTT.

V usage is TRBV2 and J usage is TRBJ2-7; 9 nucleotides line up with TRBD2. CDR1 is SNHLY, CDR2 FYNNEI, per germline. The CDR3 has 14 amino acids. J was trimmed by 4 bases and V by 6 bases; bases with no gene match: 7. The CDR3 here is CASRAGTSPYEQYF. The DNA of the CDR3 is TGTGCCAGCAGGGCCGGGACTAGCCCTTACGAGCAGTACTTC.